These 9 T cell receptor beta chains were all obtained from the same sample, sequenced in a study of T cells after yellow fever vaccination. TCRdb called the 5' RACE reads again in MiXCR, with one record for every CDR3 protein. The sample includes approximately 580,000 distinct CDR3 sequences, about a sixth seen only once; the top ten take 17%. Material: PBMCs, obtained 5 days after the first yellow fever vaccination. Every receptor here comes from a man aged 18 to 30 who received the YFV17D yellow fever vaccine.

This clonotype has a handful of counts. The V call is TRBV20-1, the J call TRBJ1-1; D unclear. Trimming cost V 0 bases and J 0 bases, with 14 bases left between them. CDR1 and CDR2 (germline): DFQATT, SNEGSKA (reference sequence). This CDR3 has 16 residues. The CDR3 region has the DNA TGCAGTGCTAGAGATCGGAGCGGAGGCGTGAACACTGAAGCTTTCTTT. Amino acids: CSARDRSGGVNTEAFF.

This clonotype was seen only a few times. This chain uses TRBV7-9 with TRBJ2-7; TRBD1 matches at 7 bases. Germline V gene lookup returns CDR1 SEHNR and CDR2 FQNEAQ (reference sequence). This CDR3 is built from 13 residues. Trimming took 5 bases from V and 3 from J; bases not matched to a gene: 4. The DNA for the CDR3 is TGTGCCAGCAGCCGAGGGACAGTCTACGAGCAGTACGTC. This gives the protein CASSRGTVYEQYV.

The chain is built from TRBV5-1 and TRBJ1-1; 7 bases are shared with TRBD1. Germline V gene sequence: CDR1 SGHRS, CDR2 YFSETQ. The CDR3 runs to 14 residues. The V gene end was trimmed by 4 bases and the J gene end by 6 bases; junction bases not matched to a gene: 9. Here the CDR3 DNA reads TGCGCCAGCAGCCAGACAGGGCGCCGCGCTGAAGCTTTCTTT. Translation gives CASSQTGRRAEAFF.

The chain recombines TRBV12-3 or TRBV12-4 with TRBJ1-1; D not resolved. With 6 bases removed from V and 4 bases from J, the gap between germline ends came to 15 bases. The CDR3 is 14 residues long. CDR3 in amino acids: CASSMGGGPTEAFF. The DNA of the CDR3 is TGTGCCAGCAGCATGGGCGGAGGGCCCACTGAAGCTTTCTTT.

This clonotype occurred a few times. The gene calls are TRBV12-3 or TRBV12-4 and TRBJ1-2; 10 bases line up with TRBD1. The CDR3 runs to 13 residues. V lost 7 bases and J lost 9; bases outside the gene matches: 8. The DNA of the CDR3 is TGTGCCAGCACTCGGGACAGGGGCTTTAGCTACACCTTC. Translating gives CASTRDRGFSYTF.

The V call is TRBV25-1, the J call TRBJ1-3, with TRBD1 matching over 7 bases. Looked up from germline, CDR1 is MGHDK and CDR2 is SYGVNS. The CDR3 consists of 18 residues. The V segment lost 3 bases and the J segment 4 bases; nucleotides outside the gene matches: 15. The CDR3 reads CASSDSQLGGGAGNTIYF. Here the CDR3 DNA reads TGTGCCAGCAGTGATTCCCAGCTTGGAGGGGGCGCAGGAAACACCATATATTTT.

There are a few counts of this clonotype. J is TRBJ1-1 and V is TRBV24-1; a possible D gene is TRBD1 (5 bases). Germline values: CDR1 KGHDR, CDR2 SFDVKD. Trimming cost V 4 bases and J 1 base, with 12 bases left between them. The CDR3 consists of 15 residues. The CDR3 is CATSDSLGGNTEAFF. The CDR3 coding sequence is TGTGCCACCAGTGACTCCCTGGGGGGGAACACTGAAGCTTTCTTT.

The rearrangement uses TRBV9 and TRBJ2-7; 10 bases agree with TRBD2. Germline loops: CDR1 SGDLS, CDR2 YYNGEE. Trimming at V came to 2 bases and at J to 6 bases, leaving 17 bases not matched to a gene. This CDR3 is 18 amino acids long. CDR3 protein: CASSVRRVTSGFPSEQYF. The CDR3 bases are TGTGCCAGCAGCGTCCGGAGGGTGACTAGCGGGTTCCCGAGCGAGCAGTACTTC.

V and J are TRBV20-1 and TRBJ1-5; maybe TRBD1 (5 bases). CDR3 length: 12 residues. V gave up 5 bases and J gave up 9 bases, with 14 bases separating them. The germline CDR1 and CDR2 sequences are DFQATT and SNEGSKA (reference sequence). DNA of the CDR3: TGCAGTGCTCGACAGCTCTCGGGGCCCCAGCATTTT. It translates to CSARQLSGPQHF.